This T cell receptor beta chain was sequenced in a study of beta chain features in type 1 diabetes. About this clone: Its antigen is currently unknown.

General observations from the study: A PCR bias possibly favoring shorter templates would apply equally to patients and controls.

A CD45RO/CCR7/CD25/CD127/CD95/CD27 panel sorted naive, central memory, regulatory and stem cell-like memory CD4+ cells. The purity of all sorted populations exceeded 95%. This CDR3 spans 15 amino acids. V dropped 3 bases and J dropped 12 bases, with 24 bases sitting between them. Germline V gives CDR1 SQVTM, CDR2 ANQGSEA. Expressed TCRB transcripts were sequenced, since all the RNA that had been isolated was reverse transcribed. The method was immunoSEQ multiplex PCR; TCRdb's version includes in-frame clones alone and lacks a portion of them. The repertoire holds tens of thousands of clones, about 51% seen once, with approximately 2.1% in the top ten.

This clonotype was obtained from a woman younger than 35 in good health. The rearrangement links TRBV29-1 to TRBJ2-1; possibly TRBD1 for D (6 bases). Material: Tregs from blood. Here the CDR3 reads CSVDSPPQGLVGQFF. In DNA, the CDR3 is TGCAGCGTTGATTCCCCCCCACAGGGTCTAGTAGGGCAGTTCTTC.